This TCR beta chain was documented in a study of cytomegalovirus exposure and HLA in healthy donors. Whole-study findings and limits: For presence/absence analyses, sequencing depth was assumed to be roughly uniform across donors.

PCR employed 60 Vbeta and 13 Jbeta primers. Sequenced by immunoSEQ multiplex PCR; TCRdb stores in-frame clones only, minus some. The repertoire consists of about 140,000 clones, with approximately 80% occurring once and the leading ten covering 3.1%. Worth noting for this clone: Its matching antigen is unknown.

Sequences were obtained from PBMCs. The source is a male donor in good health and CMV-seronegative.

The CDR3: CAWNRGFSYGYTF. The CDR3 DNA reads as TGTGCCTGGAATCGGGGGTTTAGCTATGGCTACACCTTC. The chain uses TRBV30 and TRBJ1-2, with a tentative D call TRBD1 (5 bases). The CDR3 consists of 13 residues. V lost 4 bases to trimming and J lost 4 bases, with 13 bases between them. Germline V gene sequence: CDR1 GTSNPN, CDR2 SVGIG (reference sequence).